The source of this T cell receptor (beta chain) is a study of T cells in Graves' hyperthyroidism and ophthalmopathy. This clonotype appeared a few times. With 0 bases removed from V and 7 bases from J, the gap between germline ends came to 13 bases. The CDR3 length is 14 residues. From germline, CDR1 is GTSNPN and CDR2 SVGIG (reference sequence). Amplified regions were TCR beta CDR3 sequences from RNA transcripts. The HTBI primer set served for first-round RT-PCR of the TCR CDR3. TCRdb re-analysed the multiplex PCR reads in MiXCR, keeping a single row per CDR3 protein. The sample shows roughly 500,000 distinct CDR3 sequences, 40% to 55% of them seen only once.

The chain uses TRBV30 and TRBJ1-5, with D maybe TRBD1 (5 bases). Specimen: peripheral blood or thyroid tissue (not recorded which). The origin of this receptor is an adult woman with Graves' disease, either hyperthyroidism or ophthalmopathy (not recorded which). CDR3 sequence (DNA): TGTGCCTGGAGTGTAAAGACAGAAATCCAGCCCCAGCATTTT. This codes for CAWSVKTEIQPQHF.